The rows below give T cell receptor beta chains drawn from one sample of a study of Ad26.COV2.S vaccination and SARS-CoV-2 variants. Sequencing was performed with immunoSEQ multiplex PCR; in TCRdb, only in-frame clones are kept and a portion is missing. The table includes just under 250,000 clones, around nine tenths detected once. Sample: peripheral blood, taken in a trial of Ad26.COV2.S vaccine versus placebo. These receptors were collected from a person aged 18-60 years who received the Ad26.COV2.S COVID-19 vaccine or a placebo. Each CDR3 is given with its conserved first and last residue. The D gene is left open where the match is weak.

j_call,v_call,d_call,cdr3_nt,cdr3_aa
TRBJ1-1,TRBV28,NA,TGTGCCAGCAGCCCGGGACAGAACACTGAAGCTTTCTTT,CASSPGQNTEAFF
TRBJ1-1,TRBV7-9,NA,TGTGCCAGCAGCTTAGGGTATTCTGAAGCTTTCTTT,CASSLGYSEAFF
TRBJ1-5,TRBV4-3,NA,TGCGCCAGCAGCCAAGATCGCAATCAGCCCCAGCATTTT,CASSQDRNQPQHF
TRBJ2-5,TRBV6-2/TRBV6-3,NA,TGTGCCAGCAGTTCGGACGGAATCCAAGAGACCCAGTACTTC,CASSSDGIQETQYF
TRBJ2-2,TRBV29-1,NA,TGCAGCGTTGTGGTCCGGAGCGCCAACACCGGGGAGCTGTTTTTT,CSVVVRSANTGELFF
TRBJ1-1,TRBV6-2/TRBV6-3,NA,TGTGCCAGCAGTTTTACGGCGGATAACACTGAAGCTTTCTTT,CASSFTADNTEAFF
TRBJ1-4,TRBV6-5,NA,TGTGCCAGCAGTTCCTCGATAGGGTTGGGGAAACTGTTTTTT,CASSSSIGLGKLFF
TRBJ2-1,TRBV4-1,TRBD2,TGCGCCAGCAGCCCAGGAGAGGGAGGGATAACTGATGAGCAGTTCTTC,CASSPGEGGITDEQFF
TRBJ1-2,TRBV5-6,NA,TGTGCCAGCAGCCCGGGACTGGACTATGGCTACACCTTC,CASSPGLDYGYTF
TRBJ2-2,TRBV5-4,NA,TGTGCCAGCAGCCCCCCGGGGCAGGTAAACACCGGGGAGCTGTTTTTT,CASSPPGQVNTGELFF